These 32 T cell receptor beta chains originate from one sample sequenced in a study of PD-L1 blockade in urothelial cancer. TCRdb keeps only in-frame clones here, not all; method: immunoSEQ multiplex PCR. The table records approximately 39,000 clones, about 85% of them present only once. Specified time point: pretreatment peripheral blood. This specimen was PBMCs, taken around atezolizumab (anti-PD-L1) treatment. Receptors were obtained from a man older than 75 with urothelial cancer.

V is TRBV20-1 and J is TRBJ2-7, with a weak D call TRBD2 (6 bases). The V gene's germline CDR1 is DFQATT and CDR2 SNEGSKA (reference sequence). CDR3 length equals 11 residues. V was trimmed by 6 bases and J by 11 bases, leaving 17 bases between them. This CDR3 is CSATQGLEEYF. The CDR3 DNA sequence: TGCAGTGCGACCCAGGGACTGGAAGAGTACTTC.

The rearrangement links TRBV19 to TRBJ1-1, with 7 bases aligning to TRBD1. V lost 4 bases and J lost 4; bases outside the gene matches: 9. This CDR3 spans 15 amino acids. Looked up from germline, CDR1 is LNHDA and CDR2 is SQIVND (reference sequence). The CDR3, as DNA: TGTGCCAGTAGTAGAGACAGGGCATGGAGCACTGAAGCTTTCTTT. The encoded protein is CASSRDRAWSTEAFF.

The chain carries TRBV10-3 and TRBJ2-5; 8 positions agree with TRBD2. After removal of 0 bases from V and 2 bases from J, the junction contained 5 bases not matched to a gene. The CDR3 loop spans 16 amino acids. Germline-derived CDR1 and CDR2 are ENHRY and SYGVKD. CDR3 residues: CAISESFTSGQETQYF. CDR3 DNA: TGTGCCATCAGTGAGTCTTTTACTAGCGGACAAGAGACCCAGTACTTC.

V usage is TRBV30 and J usage is TRBJ1-5, with a possible D match to TRBD1 (5 bases). Germline CDR1 and CDR2: GTSNPN and SVGIG (reference sequence). CDR3 length: 17 residues. The V end lost 0 bases, the J end lost 5 bases, and 20 bases lay between the germline ends. The CDR3 DNA follows: TGTGCCTGGAGTGTTGGGCGGGGGGAATCCCTCCATCAGCCCCAGCATTTT. It translates to CAWSVGRGESLHQPQHF. The full variable domain, rest sourced from reference TRBV30 and TRBJ1-5, is SQTIHQWPATLVQPVGSPLSLECTVEGTSNPNLYWYRQAAGRGLQLLFYSVGIGQISSEVPQNLSASRPQDRQFILSSKKLLLSDSGFYLCAWSVGRGESLHQPQHFGDGTRLSIL.

This chain connects TRBV19 to TRBJ2-7, with D perhaps TRBD1 (6 bases). This CDR3 is 13 amino acids long. Trimming shortened V by 4 bases and J by 3 bases, and 10 bases separated the two germline ends. CDR1 is LNHDA and CDR2 is SQIVND in the germline V gene (reference sequence). The CDR3 reads CASSTQTGYEQYF. The CDR3 region has the DNA TGTGCCAGTAGTACCCAGACAGGCTACGAGCAGTACTTC.

This chain connects TRBV2 to TRBJ1-4; D possibly corresponds to TRBD1 (6 bases). Germline V gene sequence: CDR1 SNHLY, CDR2 FYNNEI. V gave up 6 bases and J gave up 5 bases, with 19 bases separating them. CDR3 length equals 16 residues. CDR3 DNA sequence: TGTGCCAGCAGGCCGGGACACTGGTGGGTGAATGAAAAACTGTTTTTT. Amino acid sequence: CASRPGHWWVNEKLFF.

This chain joins TRBV11-3 and TRBJ2-7, with 7 bases fitting TRBD2. The CDR3 is 14 amino acids. Germline CDR1 is SGHNT and CDR2 is YENEEA. J was trimmed by 3 bases and V by 5 bases; bases with no gene match: 7. The CDR3 DNA reads TGTGCCAGCAGCCAGTCCGGGACTAACTACGAGCAGTACTTC. Translating it yields CASSQSGTNYEQYF.

The chain has TRBV27 and TRBJ2-2, with D uncertain. V lost 0 bases and J 3 bases, leaving 5 bases between the germline ends. Per germline, CDR1 MNHEY and CDR2 SMNVEV (reference sequence). The CDR3 runs to 14 residues. CDR3 amino acids: CASSLSRDTGELFF. The DNA of the CDR3 is TGTGCCAGCAGTTTATCTCGGGACACCGGGGAGCTGTTTTTT.

The V call is TRBV11-3, the J call TRBJ2-7, with D possibly being TRBD2 (6 bases). V lost 5 bases, J lost 7 bases, and 15 bases lay in between. Germline CDR1 SGHNT, CDR2 YENEEA. This CDR3 contains 13 residues. CDR3 protein: CASSQGRTGEQYF. CDR3 sequence (DNA): TGTGCCAGCAGCCAAGGGAGGACTGGGGAGCAGTACTTC. The entire variable domain, with the rest obtained from reference TRBV11-3 and TRBJ2-7, is as follows: EAGVVQSPRYKIIEKKQPVAFWCNPISGHNTLYWYLQNLGQGPELLIRYENEEAVDDSQLPKDRFSAERLKGVDSTLKIQPAELGDSAVYLCASSQGRTGEQYFGPGTRLTVT.

The V and J genes are TRBV27 and TRBJ2-7, with 11 nucleotides matching TRBD1. V lost 8 bases and J lost 0; bases outside the gene matches: 9. The CDR3 length is 16 residues. Germline V gene sequence: CDR1 MNHEY, CDR2 SMNVEV (reference sequence). The DNA for the CDR3 is TGTGCCAGCCCGGGACAGGGGGAAGGAAGCTCCTACGAGCAGTACTTC. Amino acid sequence: CASPGQGEGSSYEQYF.

In its sample, this clone was seen once. The junction departs from germline at one end; a sequencing error may be responsible. This chain links TRBV11-2 with TRBJ2-7, with 9 bases lining up with TRBD2. Germline assignment: CDR1 SGHAT and CDR2 FQNNGV. This CDR3 is 15 amino acids long. CDR3: CASNLQSGRLNEQYF. The CDR3 DNA reads as TGTGCCAGCAACTTACAGAGCGGGAGGTTGAACGAGCAGTACTTC.

CDR3 in DNA: TGTGCCAGCAGCTTAGGAGGGGGAGGGCCCACAGATACGCAGTATTTT. Translating gives CASSLGGGGPTDTQYF. This chain connects TRBV7-8 to TRBJ2-3; a weak D match, TRBD2 (7 bases). From germline, CDR1 is SGHVS and CDR2 FQNEAQ. The CDR3 runs to 16 residues. The V and J ends lost 1 base and 2 bases respectively, with 13 bases between them.

The J gene is TRBJ1-5, the V gene TRBV19, with a weak D call TRBD1 (5 bases). CDR1 LNHDA and CDR2 SQIVND come from the germline V gene (reference sequence). Trimming cost V 6 bases and J 3 bases, with 15 bases left between them. CDR3 length: 15 amino acids. The CDR3 region is CASRKETTVNQPQHF. CDR3 nucleotides: TGTGCCAGTAGGAAAGAGACGACAGTCAATCAGCCCCAGCATTTT.

J is TRBJ1-3 and V is TRBV9; D may be TRBD1 (5 bases). The CDR3 sequence is 15 residues long. V shed 4 bases and J shed 0 bases, with 11 bases lying between them. Germline V CDR1 and CDR2: SGDLS, YYNGEE. DNA for the CDR3: TGTGCCAGCAGCCCAGGGACTAACTCTGGAAACACCATATATTTT. Translated, it gives CASSPGTNSGNTIYF.

The chain employs TRBV7-8 and TRBJ2-1; a weak D match, TRBD2 (6 bases). CDR3 length: 15 amino acids. V lost 4 bases to trimming and J lost 0 bases, with 10 bases between them. Germline values: CDR1 SGHVS, CDR2 FQNEAQ. CDR3 bases: TGTGCCAGCAGCTCGACCGGGGGCTCCTACAATGAGCAGTTCTTC. Encoded protein: CASSSTGGSYNEQFF.

This chain uses TRBV5-4 with TRBJ2-5; TRBD2 matches 12 bases. The CDR3 has 18 amino acids. V lost 0 bases to trimming and J lost 0 bases; unmatched junction nucleotides: 6. Germline CDR1 SGHNT, CDR2 YYREEE (reference sequence). The CDR3 nucleotides are TGTGCCAGCAGCTTGGGGGGACTAGCGGGTAGTTACCAAGAGACCCAGTACTTC. Translated, it gives CASSLGGLAGSYQETQYF.

The chain recombines TRBV4-1 with TRBJ2-1, with D tentatively TRBD2 (6 bases). Trimming cost V 1 base and J 2 bases, with 15 bases left between them. The CDR3 has 17 amino acids. CDR1 and CDR2 (germline): MGHRA, YSYEKL. CDR3 amino acids: CASSQGPLALPYNEQFF. The CDR3 region has the DNA TGCGCCAGCAGCCAAGGCCCACTAGCCCTACCCTACAATGAGCAGTTCTTC.

The chain links TRBV5-5 to TRBJ2-4; D is unresolved. This CDR3 comprises 13 residues. The V and J ends lost 4 bases and 2 bases respectively, with 7 bases between them. Germline V gives CDR1 SGHKS, CDR2 YYEKEE (reference sequence). Written as DNA, the CDR3 is TGTGCCAGCAGCCCCCCAACCAAAAACATTCAGTACTTC. Its translation is CASSPPTKNIQYF. The entire variable domain, with the rest obtained from reference TRBV5-5 and TRBJ2-4, is as follows: DAGVTQSPTHLIKTRGQQVTLRCSPISGHKSVSWYQQVLGQGPQFIFQYYEKEERGRGNFPDRFSARQFPNYSSELNVNALLLGDSALYLCASSPPTKNIQYFGAGTRLSVL.

The chain uses TRBV7-9 and TRBJ2-6; perhaps TRBD2 as D (6 bases). Looked up from germline, CDR1 is SEHNR and CDR2 is FQNEAQ (reference sequence). The ends were cut back, 4 bases at V and 4 bases at J, with 11 bases in the middle. The CDR3 extends over 15 amino acids. Written as DNA, the CDR3 is TGTGCCAGCAGCTCCTCCCGGGGGGGGGCCAACGTCCTGACTTTC. It encodes CASSSSRGGANVLTF. The variable domain in full, completed from reference TRBV7-9 and TRBJ2-6, reads DTGVSQNPRHKITKRGQNVTFRCDPISEHNRLYWYRQTLGQGPEFLTYFQNEAQLEKSRLLSDRFSAERPKGSFSTLEIQRTEQGDSAMYLCASSSSRGGANVLTFGAGSRLTVL.

The gene calls are TRBV10-1 and TRBJ2-3; D unresolved. Germline V gene data show CDR1 as WNHNN and CDR2 as SYGVQD (reference sequence). This CDR3 is 17 amino acids long. Trimming left V 0 bases short and J 3 bases short, with 16 bases between. CDR3 in DNA: TGCGCCAGCAGTGAGTCCTTCGGGTTTGGCCCTACAGATACGCAGTATTTT. Its translation is CASSESFGFGPTDTQYF.

The chain recombines TRBV30 with TRBJ2-2; a weak D match, TRBD2 (5 bases). Per the germline V gene, CDR1 is GTSNPN and CDR2 is SVGIG (reference sequence). This CDR3 comprises 13 residues. V lost 5 bases to trimming and J lost 0 bases, with 7 bases between them. Here the CDR3 DNA reads TGTGCCTGGGGACTCACGAACACCGGGGAGCTGTTTTTT. As protein: CAWGLTNTGELFF.

This clone was observed once. The chain uses TRBV19 and TRBJ1-2; tentative D call: TRBD1 (5 bases). The CDR3 totals 17 residues. CDR1 and CDR2 (germline): LNHDA, SQIVND (reference sequence). V gave up 3 bases and J gave up 2 bases, with 19 bases separating them. CDR3: CASSMRTRGNLNYGYTF. The CDR3 coding sequence is TGTGCCAGTAGTATGCGTACACGGGGGAACCTCAACTATGGCTACACCTTC.

The chain links TRBV27 to TRBJ2-1; 13 nucleotides align to TRBD2. CDR1 MNHEY and CDR2 SMNVEV come from the germline V gene (reference sequence). This CDR3 has 18 amino acids. After removal of 3 bases from V and 4 bases from J, the junction contained 9 bases not matched to a gene. The CDR3 here is CASSLAPVLAGGYNEQFF. The CDR3 nucleotides are TGTGCCAGCAGTTTGGCCCCGGTACTAGCGGGAGGGTACAATGAGCAGTTCTTC.

This clone was seen only once. The J gene is TRBJ2-1, the V gene TRBV10-1, with D maybe TRBD1 (5 bases). Germline CDR1 reads WNHNN; CDR2 reads SYGVQD (reference sequence). The CDR3 runs to 13 residues. Trimming took off 4 bases at V and 2 bases at J, with 6 bases between the two ends. The CDR3 loop is CASSADTYNEQFF. CDR3 coding DNA: TGCGCCAGCAGTGCGGACACCTACAATGAGCAGTTCTTC.

The chain combines TRBV11-2 with TRBJ2-6; D possibly corresponds to TRBD1 (6 bases). Germline loops: CDR1 SGHAT, CDR2 FQNNGV. This CDR3 has 16 residues. With 0 bases removed from V and 2 bases from J, the gap between germline ends came to 8 bases. CDR3 loop: CASSLEAGAGANVLTF. CDR3 sequence (DNA): TGTGCCAGCAGCTTAGAAGCAGGGGCTGGGGCCAACGTCCTGACTTTC.

This clone was picked up one time. The chain employs TRBV19 and TRBJ2-1, with 10 bases fitting TRBD2. V shed 0 bases and J 9 bases; nucleotides not matched to a gene: 11. The germline gives CDR1 LNHDA, CDR2 SQIVND (reference sequence). This CDR3 contains 17 residues. The CDR3 is CASSIDQASGSRGEQFF. In nucleotides, the CDR3 is TGTGCCAGTAGTATAGATCAGGCTAGCGGGAGCCGGGGTGAGCAGTTCTTC.

The chain has TRBV18 and TRBJ1-2; tentative D call: TRBD1 (6 bases). This CDR3 is built from 15 residues. V lost 1 base to trimming and J lost 4 bases, with 13 bases between them. Germline lookup yields CDR1 KGHSH and CDR2 LQKENI. DNA for the CDR3: TGTGCCAGCTCACCACAACAGGGCGGGGGCTATGGCTACACCTTC. Protein product: CASSPQQGGGYGYTF.

This clone was found once. This rearrangement joins TRBV2 to TRBJ1-1; D not certain. Germline assignment: CDR1 SNHLY and CDR2 FYNNEI. Trimming cost V 4 bases and J 3 bases, with 12 bases left between them. The CDR3 sequence is 14 residues long. Written as DNA, the CDR3 is TGTGCCAGCAGTGTGAGGGAAGGAGACACTGAAGCTTTCTTT. Translation: CASSVREGDTEAFF.

This chain connects TRBV6-1 to TRBJ1-5; 8 bases align to TRBD1. Trimming cost V 5 bases and J 2 bases; bases outside gene matches: 5. Germline CDR1 MNHNS, CDR2 SASEGT. The CDR3 totals 15 residues. The CDR3 nucleotides read TGTGCCAGCAGTCGCCCGGGACAGGGCAATCAGCCCCAGCATTTT. The encoded protein is CASSRPGQGNQPQHF.

The chain joins TRBV4-2 to TRBJ1-1; D gene ambiguous. V gave up 4 bases and J gave up 5 bases, with 17 bases separating them. In germline, CDR1 is LGHNA, CDR2 YNFKEQ. The CDR3 sequence is 15 residues long. CDR3 DNA sequence: TGTGCCAGCAGCCGAGAGATGGTACCTCGGACTGAAGCTTTCTTT. It codes for CASSREMVPRTEAFF.

CDR3 sequence: CASKGVGGYEQYF. The CDR3, as DNA: TGTGCCAGCAAGGGGGTTGGAGGCTACGAGCAGTACTTC. The chain employs TRBV6-5 and TRBJ2-7, with TRBD1 as a possible D gene (6 bases). CDR3 size: 13 residues. The germline CDR1 and CDR2 sequences are MNHEY and SVGAGI. Trimming left V 7 bases short and J 3 bases short, with 13 bases between.

The chain joins TRBV4-1 to TRBJ1-4, with 9 positions matching TRBD1. CDR3 size: 16 residues. In germline, CDR1 is MGHRA, CDR2 YSYEKL. J was trimmed by 3 bases and V by 3 bases; bases with no gene match: 5. The CDR3 nucleotides are TGCGCCAGCAGCCATGGGACAGGGAGGTCTAATGAAAAACTGTTTTTT. Amino acid sequence: CASSHGTGRSNEKLFF.